The present T cell receptor beta chain was sequenced within a study of control samples from healthy donors and cancer patients. The repertoire was sequenced with immunoSEQ multiplex PCR; TCRdb's copy has only in-frame clones and lacks some. The repertoire holds approximately 140,000 clones, with roughly nine tenths as singletons. The V end lost 1 base, the J end lost 6 bases, and 16 bases lay between the germline ends. This CDR3 comprises 17 residues. Germline V gene lookup returns CDR1 MNHEY and CDR2 SVGEGT. The chain employs TRBV6-2 or TRBV6-3 and TRBJ1-6; D may be TRBD1 (6 bases). The material sequenced was blood. This sequence was found in a young woman in good health. This CDR3 is CASSYLAPDSGNSPLHF. DNA for the CDR3: TGTGCCAGCAGTTACTTAGCTCCGGACAGCGGTAATTCACCCCTCCACTTT.